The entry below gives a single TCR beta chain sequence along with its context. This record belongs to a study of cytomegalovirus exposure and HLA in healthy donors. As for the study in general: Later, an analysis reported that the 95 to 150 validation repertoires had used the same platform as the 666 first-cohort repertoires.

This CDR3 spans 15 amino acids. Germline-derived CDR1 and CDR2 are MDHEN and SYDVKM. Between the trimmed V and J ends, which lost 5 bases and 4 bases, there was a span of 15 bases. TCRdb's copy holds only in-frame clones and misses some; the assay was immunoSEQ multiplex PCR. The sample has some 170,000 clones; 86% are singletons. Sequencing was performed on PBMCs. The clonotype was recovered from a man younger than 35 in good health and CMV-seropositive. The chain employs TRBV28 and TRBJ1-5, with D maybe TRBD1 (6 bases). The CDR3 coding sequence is TGTGCCAGCAGTCCGGGCACTCAGGGGAATCAGCCCCAGCATTTT. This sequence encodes CASSPGTQGNQPQHF.